This T cell receptor beta chain emerged from a study of shared clonotypes between healthy human individuals. The length of the CDR3 is 15 residues. Looked up from germline, CDR1 is PRHDT and CDR2 is FYEKMQ (reference sequence). The germline V and J ends were trimmed by 5 bases and 0 bases, with 8 bases remaining between them. Naive CD8 isolation took CD45RO-negative cells positively selected for CCR7 and excluded terminally differentiated effector memory CD45RA+ cells. The data were produced by immunoSEQ multiplex PCR, yet TCRdb's version contains in-frame clones alone and is incomplete. The profile shows fewer than 1 million clones, around 96% of them singletons.

Sequenced input: naive CD8+ T cells sorted from blood. The rearrangement links TRBV13 to TRBJ2-6; D is undetermined. The sequence derives from a man aged 30 to 39 in good health. CDR3 protein: CASSLRPSGANVLTF. DNA for the CDR3: TGTGCCAGCAGCCTCAGACCCTCTGGGGCCAACGTCCTGACTTTC.